The clone carrying this T cell receptor beta chain was observed a handful of times. The time point here: patch test 2, 6 weeks after DPC sensitization. As to treatment: therapeutic diphenylcyclopropenone sensitization with weekly scalp DPC. Samples of blood were obtained prior to the application of each patch test. Trimming took off 6 bases at V and 7 bases at J, with 15 bases between the two ends. The CDR3 sequence is 14 residues long. Germline values: CDR1 ENHRY, CDR2 SYGVKD. This sample was included in a study of human T cells and chemical hapten exposure. Study-level information: Mostly female, the patients presented with alopecia areata, totalis or universalis.

Via MiXCR, TCRdb re-called the RACE reads, giving one row per CDR3 protein. The sample shows 75,000 to 100,000 distinct CDR3 sequences, about 9.3% of them seen only once. This clonotype was sampled from a woman aged 35 to 49 with alopecia areata. Some clones in this sample may be carry-over from other donors' samples. The genes are TRBV10-3 and TRBJ1-4; possible D gene TRBD1, 6 bases. Sequencing was performed on whole blood, taken in connection with sensitization to the hapten diphenylcyclopropenone (DPC). The DNA for the CDR3 is TGTGCCATCAGCAGGGGAATGGAGGCTGAAAAACTGTTTTTT. Encoded protein: CAISRGMEAEKLFF.